This TCR beta chain was captured in a study of beta chain features in type 1 diabetes. The germline gives CDR1 SGHVS, CDR2 FNYEAQ. This CDR3 contains 14 residues. V dropped 1 base and J dropped 4 bases, with 9 bases sitting between them. General study findings and limits: Patients with Type 1 diabetes showed moderately but significantly shorter TCRB CDR3s in all four CD4+ subsets.

On this clone itself: As yet, its antigen is unknown.

Reverse transcribing all isolated RNA meant expressed TCRB transcripts were sequenced. TCRdb's copy holds only in-frame clones and misses some; the assay was immunoSEQ multiplex PCR. Altogether some 170,000 clones are present, over 55% being singletons, with the ten largest covering 0.08% to 0.09%. The rearrangement links TRBV7-6 to TRBJ2-3; no definite D call. The sample taken for sequencing was naive CD4+ T cells from blood. The receptor comes from a man in his thirties or forties with type 1 diabetes. CDR3 coding DNA: TGTGCCAGCAGCTTAGTTCTTTTCCCAGATACGCAGTATTTT. Its protein product is CASSLVLFPDTQYF.